This T cell receptor (beta chain) originates from a study of cytomegalovirus exposure and HLA in healthy donors. About this clone itself: The junction shows a germline mismatch at one end, possibly a read error.

Germline CDR1 and CDR2: SQVTM and ANQGSEA. The CDR3 covers 10 residues. A multiplex PCR was run with 60 Vbeta primers and 13 Jbeta primers. Repertoires were generated with immunoSEQ multiplex PCR, while TCRdb's copy carries only in-frame clones and drops some. The data hold about 83,000 clones, with around 81% observed a single time. V is TRBV29-1 and J is TRBJ2-1, with D possibly matching TRBD1 (5 bases). Input material: PBMCs. The clonotype was recovered from a man aged 18-30 years in good health and CMV-seropositive. CDR3 protein: CGVHSRGQFF. In DNA, the CDR3 is TGCGGCGTCCACTCAAGGGGGCAGTTCTTC.